This note documents a single T cell receptor beta chain sequence. Germline-derived CDR1 and CDR2 are MNHEY and SVGAGI. The J segment lost 7 bases and the V segment lost 6 bases, leaving 14 bases of the junction unmatched. This CDR3 is built from 15 residues. The source of the sample is a study of blood T cell repertoires in COVID-19. Study at large: T cells, B-cell-depleted T cells, or PBMCs supplied cDNA or gDNA.

Clones were sequenced by immunoSEQ multiplex PCR, and TCRdb holds only the in-frame ones, with some missing. The repertoire has 100,000 to 150,000 clones, around nine tenths of them found once; the top ten carry around 10%. This chain connects TRBV6-5 to TRBJ1-2, with TRBD1 matching over 7 bases. The sample was peripheral blood. This sequence originates from a woman in her 70s with COVID-19, enrolled during active disease. CDR3 DNA: TGTGCCAGCAGAGCTTACCTGACAGGGTTTGGTGGCTACACCTTC. Amino acid sequence: CASRAYLTGFGGYTF.